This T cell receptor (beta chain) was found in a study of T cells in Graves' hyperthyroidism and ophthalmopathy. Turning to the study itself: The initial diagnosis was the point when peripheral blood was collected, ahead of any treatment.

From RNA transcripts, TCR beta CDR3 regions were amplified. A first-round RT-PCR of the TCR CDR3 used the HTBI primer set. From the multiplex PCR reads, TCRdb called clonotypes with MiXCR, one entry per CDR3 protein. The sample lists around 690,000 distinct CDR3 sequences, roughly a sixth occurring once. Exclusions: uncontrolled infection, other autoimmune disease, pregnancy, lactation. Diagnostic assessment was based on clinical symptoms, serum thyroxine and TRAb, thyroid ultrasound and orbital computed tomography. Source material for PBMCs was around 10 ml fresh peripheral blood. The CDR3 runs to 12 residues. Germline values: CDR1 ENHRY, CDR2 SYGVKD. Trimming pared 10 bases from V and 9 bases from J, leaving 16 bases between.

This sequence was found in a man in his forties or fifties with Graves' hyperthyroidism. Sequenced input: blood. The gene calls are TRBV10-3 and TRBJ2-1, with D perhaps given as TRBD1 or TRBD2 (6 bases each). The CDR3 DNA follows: TGTGCCACCATGGGGGGCCGCAGTGAGCAGTTCTTC. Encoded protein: CATMGGRSEQFF.